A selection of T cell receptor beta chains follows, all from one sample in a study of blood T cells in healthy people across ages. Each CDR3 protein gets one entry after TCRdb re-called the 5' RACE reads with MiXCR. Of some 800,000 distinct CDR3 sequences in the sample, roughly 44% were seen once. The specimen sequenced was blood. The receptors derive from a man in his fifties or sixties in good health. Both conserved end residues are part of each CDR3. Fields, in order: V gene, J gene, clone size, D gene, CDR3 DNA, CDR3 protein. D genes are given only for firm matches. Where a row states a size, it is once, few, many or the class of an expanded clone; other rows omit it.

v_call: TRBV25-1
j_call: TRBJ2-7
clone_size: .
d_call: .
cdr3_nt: TGTGCCAGCAGTGGGCGAGGGGTTCCCTCCTACGAGCAGTACTTC
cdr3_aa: CASSGRGVPSYEQYF

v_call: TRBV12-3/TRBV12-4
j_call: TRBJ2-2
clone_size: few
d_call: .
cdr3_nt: TGTGCCAGCAGGGGCCCCAACACCGGGGAGCTGTTTTTT
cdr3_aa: CASRGPNTGELFF

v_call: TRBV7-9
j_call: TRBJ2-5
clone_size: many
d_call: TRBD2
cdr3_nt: TGTGCCAGCAGCACTAGCGGGGCGACCCTGAAGACCCAGTACTTC
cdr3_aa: CASSTSGATLKTQYF

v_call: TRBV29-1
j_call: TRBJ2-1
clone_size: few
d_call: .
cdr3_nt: TGCAGCGTTGAAGAGCCCCTACGGGGCTACAATGAGCAGTTCTTC
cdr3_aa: CSVEEPLRGYNEQFF

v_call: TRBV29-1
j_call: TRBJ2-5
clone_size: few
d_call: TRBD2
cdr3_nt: TGCAGCGTTGAAGCCCGCCGGCGAGGCGGGGGGTTGCTAGAGACCCAGTACTTC
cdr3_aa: CSVEARRRGGGLLETQYF

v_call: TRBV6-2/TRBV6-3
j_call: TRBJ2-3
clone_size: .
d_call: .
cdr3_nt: TGTGCCAGCAATAAGCCGACCACAGATACGCAGTATTTT
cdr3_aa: CASNKPTTDTQYF

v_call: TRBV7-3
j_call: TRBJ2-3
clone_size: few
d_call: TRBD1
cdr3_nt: TGTGCCAGCAGCCCGACAGGGGGCTACATCACAGATACGCAGTATTTT
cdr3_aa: CASSPTGGYITDTQYF

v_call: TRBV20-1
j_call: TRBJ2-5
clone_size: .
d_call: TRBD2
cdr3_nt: TGCAGTGCGACAACTAGCGGGGGGGCGAATGAGCAGTACTTC
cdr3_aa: CSATTSGGANEQYF

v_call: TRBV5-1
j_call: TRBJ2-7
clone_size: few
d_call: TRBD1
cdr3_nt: TGCGCCAGCAGCAACGGACAGGGGCAGTACGAGCAGTACTTC
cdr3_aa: CASSNGQGQYEQYF

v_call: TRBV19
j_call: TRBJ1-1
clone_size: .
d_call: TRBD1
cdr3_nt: TGTGCCAGTACCCCGATCGCGGACAGGAGGACTGAAGCTTTCTTT
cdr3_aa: CASTPIADRRTEAFF

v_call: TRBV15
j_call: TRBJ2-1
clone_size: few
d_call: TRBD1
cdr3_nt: TGTGCCACCGGGACAGGGTACGGTGAGCAGTTCTTC
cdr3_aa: CATGTGYGEQFF

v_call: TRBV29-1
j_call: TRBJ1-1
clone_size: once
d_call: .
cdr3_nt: TGCAGCGTTGAAATCGGGGGGGGCACTGAAACTTTCTTT
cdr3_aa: CSVEIGGGTETFF

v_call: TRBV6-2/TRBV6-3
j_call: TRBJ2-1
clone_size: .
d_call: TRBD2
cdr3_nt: TGTGCCAGCTTCCGACTAGCGAGCTCCTACAATGAGCAGTTCTTC
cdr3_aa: CASFRLASSYNEQFF

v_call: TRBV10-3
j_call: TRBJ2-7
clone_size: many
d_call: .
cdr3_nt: TGTGCCATCAGTGAGTCGGGTACGCCCCACGAGCAGTACTTC
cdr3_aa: CAISESGTPHEQYF

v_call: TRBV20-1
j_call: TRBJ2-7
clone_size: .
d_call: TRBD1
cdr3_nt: TGCAGTGCTTCCCGGGACAGGGTCTACGAGCAGTACTTC
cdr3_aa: CSASRDRVYEQYF

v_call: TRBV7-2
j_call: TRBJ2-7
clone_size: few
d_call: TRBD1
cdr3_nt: TGTGCCAGCAGCTTATGGGGACAGACCCCCTACGAGCAGTACTTC
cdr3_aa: CASSLWGQTPYEQYF